This T cell receptor (beta chain) emerged from a study of T cell responses to AZD1222 COVID-19 vaccine. V was trimmed by 1 base and J by 1 base, leaving 7 bases between them. There are 15 residues in the CDR3. Germline loops: CDR1 SEHNR, CDR2 FQNEAQ (reference sequence). The assay was immunoSEQ multiplex PCR, and TCRdb's table has in-frame clones only and misses some. In the table there are approximately 130,000 clones, about 90% of which are singletons. Sample: peripheral blood, taken on day 0 of AZD1222 vaccination. The rearrangement links TRBV7-9 to TRBJ2-2, with D perhaps matching TRBD1 (5 bases). The receptor was derived from an adult in good health. The CDR3 DNA reads TGTGCCAGCAGCTTAGAGGGGCTGAACACCGGGGAGCTGTTTTTT. It is translated as CASSLEGLNTGELFF.